This T cell receptor beta chain was identified during a study of T cells in Graves' hyperthyroidism and ophthalmopathy. The study left out patients who had uncontrolled infection, other autoimmune disease, pregnancy or lactation. The CDR3 consists of 14 residues. With 6 bases removed from V and 4 bases from J, the gap between germline ends came to 15 bases. Authors of the study amplified TCR beta CDR3 regions from RNA transcripts. The HTBI primer set drove a first-round RT-PCR of the TCR CDR3. Each CDR3 protein gets one entry after TCRdb re-called the multiplex PCR reads with MiXCR. The table has roughly 420,000 distinct CDR3 sequences, 15% to 18% seen once. This clonotype was recorded many times.

This clonotype was obtained from a young woman with Graves' hyperthyroidism. The sequencing input was blood. The J gene is TRBJ1-2, the V gene TRBV12-3 or TRBV12-4, with a weak D call TRBD1 (6 bases). This chain's CDR3 is CASSPTGVLYGYTF. The CDR3 coding sequence is TGTGCCAGCAGCCCGACAGGAGTTCTCTATGGCTACACCTTC.